This T cell receptor beta chain was sequenced during a study of blood T cells in healthy people across ages. Combining a sample-barcoded 5' primer with a J-beta primer mix, a second PCR ran for roughly 7 to 12 cycles. A 12-random-nucleotide template-switch adaptor tagged each cDNA molecule. TCRdb ran MiXCR on the 5' RACE reads and lists one entry per CDR3 protein. The sample comprises roughly 1.6 million distinct CDR3 sequences, approximately 32% of which are singletons, and 11% rests with the top ten. The germline V and J ends were trimmed by 8 bases and 0 bases, with 4 bases remaining between them. The CDR3 runs to 11 residues. CDR1 and CDR2 from the germline V gene are SNHLY and FYNNEI. Healthy Caucasian individuals from Russia aged about 6 to 90 were enrolled as donors.

The sequence was collected from a woman between 25 and 40 years old in good health. The rearrangement uses TRBV2 and TRBJ1-1; unclear D gene. The material sequenced was blood. CDR3 loop: CASEMNTEAFF. For the CDR3, the DNA is TGTGCCAGCGAGATGAACACTGAAGCTTTCTTT.